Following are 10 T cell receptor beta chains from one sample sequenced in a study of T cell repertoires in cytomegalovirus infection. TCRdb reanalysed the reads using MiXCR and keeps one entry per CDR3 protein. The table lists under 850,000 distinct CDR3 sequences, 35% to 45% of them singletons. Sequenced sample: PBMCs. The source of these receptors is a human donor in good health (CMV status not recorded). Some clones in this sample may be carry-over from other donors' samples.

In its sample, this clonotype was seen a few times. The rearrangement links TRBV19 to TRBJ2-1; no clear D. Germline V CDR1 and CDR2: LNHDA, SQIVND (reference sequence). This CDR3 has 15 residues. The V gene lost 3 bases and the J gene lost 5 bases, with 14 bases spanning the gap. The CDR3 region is CASSIYPLTHNEQFF. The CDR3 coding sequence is TGTGCCAGTAGTATTTACCCCCTCACCCACAATGAGCAGTTCTTC.

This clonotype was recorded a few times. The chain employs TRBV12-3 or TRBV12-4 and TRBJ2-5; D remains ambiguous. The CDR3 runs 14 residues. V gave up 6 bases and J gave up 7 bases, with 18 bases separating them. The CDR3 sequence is CASSRRSWLGTQYF. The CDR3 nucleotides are TGTGCCAGCAGCCGTCGGAGTTGGCTTGGGACCCAGTACTTC.

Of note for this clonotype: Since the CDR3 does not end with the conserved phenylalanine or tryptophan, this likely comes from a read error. The CDR3 DNA is TGTGCCAGCAGTCTCGGGGGGCGATCCTACGAGCAGTACTTA. Its translation: CASSLGGRSYEQYL. The genes are TRBV28 and TRBJ2-7; D might be TRBD2 (7 bases). Germline V gene sequence: CDR1 MDHEN, CDR2 SYDVKM. V was trimmed by 5 bases and J by 1 base, leaving 12 bases between them. This CDR3 is 14 amino acids long.

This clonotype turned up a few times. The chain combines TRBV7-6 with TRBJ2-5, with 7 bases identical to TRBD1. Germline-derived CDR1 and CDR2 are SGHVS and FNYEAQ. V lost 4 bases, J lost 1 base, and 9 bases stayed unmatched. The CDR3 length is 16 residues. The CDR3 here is CASSSPQTGFQETQYF. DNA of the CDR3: TGTGCCAGCAGCTCACCCCAGACAGGGTTCCAAGAGACCCAGTACTTC. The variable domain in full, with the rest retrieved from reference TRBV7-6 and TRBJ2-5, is GAGVSQSPRYKVTKRGQDVALRCDPISGHVSLYWYRQALGQGPEFLTYFNYEAQQDKSGLPNDRFSAERPEGSISTLTIQRTEQRDSAMYRCASSSPQTGFQETQYFGPGTRLLVL.

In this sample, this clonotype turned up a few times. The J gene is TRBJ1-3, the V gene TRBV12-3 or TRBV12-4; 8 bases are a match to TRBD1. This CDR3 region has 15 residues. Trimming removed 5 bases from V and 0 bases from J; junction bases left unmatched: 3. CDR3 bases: TGTGCCAGCAGTCAGGGGACAGGCTCTGGAAACACCATATATTTT. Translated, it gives CASSQGTGSGNTIYF.

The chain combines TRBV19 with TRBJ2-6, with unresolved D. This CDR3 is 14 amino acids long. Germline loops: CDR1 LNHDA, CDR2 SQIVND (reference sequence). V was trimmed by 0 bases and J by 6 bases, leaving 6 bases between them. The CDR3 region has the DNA TGTGCCAGTAGTATAGATGTAGAGGCCAACGTCCTGACTTTC. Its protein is CASSIDVEANVLTF.

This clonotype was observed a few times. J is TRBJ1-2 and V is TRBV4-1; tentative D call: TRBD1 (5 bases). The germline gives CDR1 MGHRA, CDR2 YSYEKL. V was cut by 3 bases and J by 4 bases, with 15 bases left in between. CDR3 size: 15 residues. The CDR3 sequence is CASSHPRGEGYGYTF. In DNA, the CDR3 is TGCGCCAGCAGCCACCCCCGGGGGGAAGGCTATGGCTACACCTTC.

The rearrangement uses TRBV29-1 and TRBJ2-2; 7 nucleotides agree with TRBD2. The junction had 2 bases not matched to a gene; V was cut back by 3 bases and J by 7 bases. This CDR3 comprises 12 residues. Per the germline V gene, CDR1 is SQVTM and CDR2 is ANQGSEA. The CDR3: CSVDGGNGELFF. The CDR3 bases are TGCAGCGTTGACGGGGGGAACGGGGAGCTGTTTTTT.

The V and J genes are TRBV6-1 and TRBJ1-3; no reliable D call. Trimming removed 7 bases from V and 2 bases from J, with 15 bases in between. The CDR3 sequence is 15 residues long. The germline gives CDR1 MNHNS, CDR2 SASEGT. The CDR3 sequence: CASNRAGRTGNTIYF. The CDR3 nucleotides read TGTGCCAGCAATAGGGCAGGCAGAACTGGAAACACCATATATTTT.

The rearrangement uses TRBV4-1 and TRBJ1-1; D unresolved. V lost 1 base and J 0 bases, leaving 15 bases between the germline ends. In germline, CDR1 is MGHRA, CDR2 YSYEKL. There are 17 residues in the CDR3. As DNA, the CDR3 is TGCGCCAGCAGCCAAGCTAGTGAGGGCACTTTGAACACTGAAGCTTTCTTT. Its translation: CASSQASEGTLNTEAFF.